This T cell receptor beta chain emerged from a study of blood T cell repertoires in COVID-19 (dated by TCRdb to 2018 to 2021). With respect to the entire study: Samples covering the acute and convalescent phases of COVID-19 were provided by collaborators in the United States, Italy and Spain. The prospective study material was composed of cDNA or gDNA derived from T cells, B-cell-depleted T cells, or PBMCs. Subjects who had been exposed to COVID-19, were actively infected with it, or had recovered from it provided the deeply sampled blood TCRbeta repertoires that made up the dataset. A freely available public database, intended as a resource for researchers studying the immune response to SARS-CoV-2, is where the repertoires were released. Samples were obtained from the ongoing ImmuneRACE study (first 160 participants) and from 1,200 or so subjects provided by 6 global collaborators. A de-identified subject ID, COVID-19 status, age in years and sex were almost always included in the sample metadata. Where available, HLA class I and class II types were obtained from metadata supplied by the sample provider rather than from assay-based typing. The investigation overall reported the following: How much clinical and demographic metadata was included differed by source and by participant, and the metadata was provided uncurated.

One collaborating source in Seattle enrolled patients while the patients were actively infected and followed the patients over time throughout the course of disease. Whole blood was collected in K2EDTA tubes by collaborating institutions according to the institutions' own protocols. For TCRbeta analysis, collaborator samples were shipped as frozen whole blood, as isolated PBMCs, or as DNA extracted from either sample type. A word on this clone: What antigen it recognizes has not been identified. No base qualities exist here, and no much larger clone lies one base off it.

TCRbeta CDR3 regions were amplified from genomic DNA using the immunoSEQ Assay, a bias-controlled multiplex PCR. Per the original workflow: Within the assay, amplification of reference gene primers was used to estimate how many nucleated cells each sample contained. To quantify the absolute abundance of each unique TCRbeta CDR3 rearrangement, sequence reads were collapsed and filtered. Productive Simpson clonality was computed per sample as the square root of Simpson's diversity index over productive rearrangements. Sourced from immuneACCESS, this table was stored by TCRdb with only in-frame sequences that have V and J called. A share of the clones is absent; for the studies checked, an unresolved V gene accounts for under half, and the remainder has no known explanation. The DNA gave D and trimming, while V, J and clone size come from that table. The sample table lists 250,000 to 350,000 clones, over 80% of them with a count of one. The ten largest clones take up 6.3% of the sample.

Reading from cysteine to phenylalanine, the CDR3 counts 15 amino acids. CDR3 DNA is the only sequence kept; it has 45 bases, read in frame from the first base. CDR1 and CDR2, looked up from the germline V gene, are SGHRS and YFSETQ. V loses 3 bases at its end and J loses 2 bases; junction bases beyond the gene matches: 7. The chain is assembled from TRBV5-1 and TRBJ2-7; the junction holds 8 bases that match TRBD2. The clonotype comes from a woman aged 50 to 65 with COVID-19, enrolled during active disease. Sequenced material: peripheral blood. The CDR3 loop reads CASSSSGSSTYEQYF. The DNA reads as follows: TGCGCCAGCAGCTCCAGCGGGAGTAGCACCTACGAGCAGTACTTC.